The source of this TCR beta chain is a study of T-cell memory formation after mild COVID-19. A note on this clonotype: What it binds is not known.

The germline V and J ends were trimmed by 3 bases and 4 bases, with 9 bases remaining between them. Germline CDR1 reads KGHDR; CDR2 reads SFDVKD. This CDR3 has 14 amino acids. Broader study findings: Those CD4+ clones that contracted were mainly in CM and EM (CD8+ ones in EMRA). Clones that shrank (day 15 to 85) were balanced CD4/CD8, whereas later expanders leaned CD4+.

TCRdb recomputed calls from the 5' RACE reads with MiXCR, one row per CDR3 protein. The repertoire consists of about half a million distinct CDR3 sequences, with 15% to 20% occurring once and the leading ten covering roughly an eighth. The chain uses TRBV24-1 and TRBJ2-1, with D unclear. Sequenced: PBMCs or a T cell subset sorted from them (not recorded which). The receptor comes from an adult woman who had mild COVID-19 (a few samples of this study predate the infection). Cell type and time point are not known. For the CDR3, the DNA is TGTGCCACCAGTGATAGGACCCGGTACAATGAGCAGTTCTTC. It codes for CATSDRTRYNEQFF.